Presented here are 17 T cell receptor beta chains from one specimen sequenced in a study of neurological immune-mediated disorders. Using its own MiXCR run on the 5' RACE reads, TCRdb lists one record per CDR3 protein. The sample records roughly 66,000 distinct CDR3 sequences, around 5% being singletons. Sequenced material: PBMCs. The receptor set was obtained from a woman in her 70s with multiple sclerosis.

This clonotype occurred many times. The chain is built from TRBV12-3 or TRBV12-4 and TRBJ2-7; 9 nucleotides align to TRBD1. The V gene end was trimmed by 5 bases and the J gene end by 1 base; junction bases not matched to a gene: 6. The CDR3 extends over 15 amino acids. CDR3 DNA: TGTGCCAGCAGTGACAGGGGGTCTCGTTCCTACGAGCAGTACTTC. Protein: CASSDRGSRSYEQYF.

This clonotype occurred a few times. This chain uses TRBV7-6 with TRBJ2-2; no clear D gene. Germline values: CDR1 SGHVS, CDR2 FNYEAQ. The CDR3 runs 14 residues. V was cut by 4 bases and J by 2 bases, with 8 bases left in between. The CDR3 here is CASSSNFNTGELFF. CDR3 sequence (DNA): TGTGCCAGCAGCTCCAACTTTAACACCGGGGAGCTGTTTTTT. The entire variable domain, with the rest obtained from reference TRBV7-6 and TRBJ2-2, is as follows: GAGVSQSPRYKVTKRGQDVALRCDPISGHVSLYWYRQALGQGPEFLTYFNYEAQQDKSGLPNDRFSAERPEGSISTLTIQRTEQRDSAMYRCASSSNFNTGELFFGEGSRLTVL.

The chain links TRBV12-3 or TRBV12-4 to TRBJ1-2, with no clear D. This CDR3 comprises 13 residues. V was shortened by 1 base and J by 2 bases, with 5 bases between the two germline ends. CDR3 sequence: CASSLVSNYGYTF. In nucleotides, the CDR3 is TGTGCCAGCAGTTTAGTGTCAAACTATGGCTACACCTTC.

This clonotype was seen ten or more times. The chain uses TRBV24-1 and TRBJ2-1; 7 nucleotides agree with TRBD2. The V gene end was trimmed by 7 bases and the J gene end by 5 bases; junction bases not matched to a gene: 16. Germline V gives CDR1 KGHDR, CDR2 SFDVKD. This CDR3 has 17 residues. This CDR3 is CATRGLAETNSHNEQFF. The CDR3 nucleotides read TGTGCCACCAGGGGCCTAGCGGAAACCAATTCTCACAATGAGCAGTTCTTC.

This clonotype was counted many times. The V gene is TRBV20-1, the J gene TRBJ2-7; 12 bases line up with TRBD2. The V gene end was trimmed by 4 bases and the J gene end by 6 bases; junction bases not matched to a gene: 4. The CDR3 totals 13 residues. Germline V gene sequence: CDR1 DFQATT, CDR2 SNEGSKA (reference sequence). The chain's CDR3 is CSAKGLAGLEQYF. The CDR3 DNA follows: TGCAGTGCTAAAGGACTAGCGGGACTCGAGCAGTACTTC.

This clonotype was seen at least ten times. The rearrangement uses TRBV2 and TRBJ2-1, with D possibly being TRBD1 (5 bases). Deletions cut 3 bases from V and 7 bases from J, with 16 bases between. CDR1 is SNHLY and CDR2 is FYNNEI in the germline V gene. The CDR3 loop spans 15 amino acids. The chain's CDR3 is CASSEVWQGRNEQFF. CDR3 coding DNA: TGTGCCAGCAGTGAGGTGTGGCAGGGTAGGAATGAGCAGTTCTTC.

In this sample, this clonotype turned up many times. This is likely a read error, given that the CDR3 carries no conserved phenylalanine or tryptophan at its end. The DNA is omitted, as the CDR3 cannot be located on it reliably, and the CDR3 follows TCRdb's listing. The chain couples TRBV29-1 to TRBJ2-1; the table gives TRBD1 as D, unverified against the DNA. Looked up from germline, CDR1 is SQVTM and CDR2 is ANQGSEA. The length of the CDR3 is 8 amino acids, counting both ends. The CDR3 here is CSVDTLTI.

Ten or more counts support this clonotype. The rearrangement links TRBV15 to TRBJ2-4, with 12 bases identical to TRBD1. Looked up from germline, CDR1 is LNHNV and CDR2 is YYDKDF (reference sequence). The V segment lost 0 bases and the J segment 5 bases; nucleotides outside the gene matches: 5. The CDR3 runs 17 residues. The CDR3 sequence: CATSRDWGQGAENIQYF. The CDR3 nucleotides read TGTGCCACCAGCAGAGATTGGGGACAGGGGGCGGAAAACATTCAGTACTTC. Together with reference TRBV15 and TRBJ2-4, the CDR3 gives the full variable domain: DAMVIQNPRYQVTQFGKPVTLSCSQTLNHNVMYWYQQKSSQAPKLLFHYYDKDFNNEADTPDNFQSRRPNTSFCFLDIRSPGLGDTAMYLCATSRDWGQGAENIQYFGAGTRLSVL.

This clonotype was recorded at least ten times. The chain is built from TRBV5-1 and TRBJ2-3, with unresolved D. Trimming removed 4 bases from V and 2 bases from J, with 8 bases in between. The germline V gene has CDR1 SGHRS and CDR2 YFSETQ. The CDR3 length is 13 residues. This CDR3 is CASSPQITDTQYF. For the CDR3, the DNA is TGCGCCAGCAGCCCCCAGATCACAGATACGCAGTATTTT.

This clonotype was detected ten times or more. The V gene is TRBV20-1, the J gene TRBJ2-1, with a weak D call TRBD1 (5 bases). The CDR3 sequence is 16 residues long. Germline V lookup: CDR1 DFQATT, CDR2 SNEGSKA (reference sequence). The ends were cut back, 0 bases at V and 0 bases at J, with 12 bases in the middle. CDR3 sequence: CSARDPATASYNEQFF. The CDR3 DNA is TGCAGTGCTAGAGATCCGGCGACAGCCTCCTACAATGAGCAGTTCTTC.

CDR3 loop: CASSLSGSGVVGDTDTQYF. CDR3 DNA sequence: TGTGCCAGCAGCCTTAGCGGGAGCGGGGTGGTAGGGGACACAGATACGCAGTATTTT. The rearrangement links TRBV7-2 to TRBJ2-3; 9 bases line up with TRBD2. Germline trimming cut 5 bases from V and 2 bases from J; bases unmatched to any gene: 17. CDR1 is SGHTA, CDR2 FQGNSA, per germline. This CDR3 has 19 residues.

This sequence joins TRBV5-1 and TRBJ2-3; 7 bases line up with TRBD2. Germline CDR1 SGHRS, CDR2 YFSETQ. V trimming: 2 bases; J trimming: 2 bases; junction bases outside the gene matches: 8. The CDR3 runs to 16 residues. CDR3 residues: CASSLPTSVITDTQYF. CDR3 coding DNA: TGCGCCAGCAGCTTACCCACTAGCGTGATCACAGATACGCAGTATTTT.

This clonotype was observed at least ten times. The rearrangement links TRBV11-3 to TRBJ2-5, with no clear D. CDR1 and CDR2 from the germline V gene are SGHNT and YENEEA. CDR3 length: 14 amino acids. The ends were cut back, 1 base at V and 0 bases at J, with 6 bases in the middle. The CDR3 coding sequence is TGTGCCAGCAGCTTAGGGCGGAACCAAGAGACCCAGTACTTC. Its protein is CASSLGRNQETQYF. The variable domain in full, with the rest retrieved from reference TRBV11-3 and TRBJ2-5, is EAGVVQSPRYKIIEKKQPVAFWCNPISGHNTLYWYLQNLGQGPELLIRYENEEAVDDSQLPKDRFSAERLKGVDSTLKIQPAELGDSAVYLCASSLGRNQETQYFGPGTRLLVL.

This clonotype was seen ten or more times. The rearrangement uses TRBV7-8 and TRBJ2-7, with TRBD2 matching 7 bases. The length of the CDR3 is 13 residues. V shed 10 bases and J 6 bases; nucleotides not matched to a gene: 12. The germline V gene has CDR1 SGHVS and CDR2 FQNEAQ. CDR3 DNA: TGTGCCACCGCCCGACTAGCTTCAGCCGAGCAGTACTTC. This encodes CATARLASAEQYF.

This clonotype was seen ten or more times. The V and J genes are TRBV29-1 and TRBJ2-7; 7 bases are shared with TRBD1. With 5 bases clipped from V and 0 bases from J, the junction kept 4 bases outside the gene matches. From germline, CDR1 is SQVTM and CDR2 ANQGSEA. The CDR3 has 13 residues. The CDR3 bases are TGCAGCGTTAAGGGGGCAGGCTCCTACGAGCAGTACTTC. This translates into CSVKGAGSYEQYF.

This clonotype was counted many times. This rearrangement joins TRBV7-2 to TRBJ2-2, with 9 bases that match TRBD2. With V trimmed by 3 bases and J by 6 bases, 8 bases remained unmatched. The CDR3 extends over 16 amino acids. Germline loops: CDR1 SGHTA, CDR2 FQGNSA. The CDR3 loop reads CASSLISGSASGELFF. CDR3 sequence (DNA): TGTGCCAGCAGCTTGATTAGCGGGAGTGCGTCCGGGGAGCTGTTTTTT.

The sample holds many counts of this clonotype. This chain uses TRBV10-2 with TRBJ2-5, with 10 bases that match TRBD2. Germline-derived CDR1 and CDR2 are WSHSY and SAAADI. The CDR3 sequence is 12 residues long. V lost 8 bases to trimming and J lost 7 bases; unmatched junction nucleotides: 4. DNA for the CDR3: TGCGCCAGCGCTAGCGGGAGTGGGACCCAGTACTTC. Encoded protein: CASASGSGTQYF.